Each of the 24 T cell receptor beta chains below was sequenced from the same sample in a study of naive and memory T cell subsets. Ligated cDNA underwent four rounds of PCR with nested alpha and beta constant region primers and SP2. TCRdb called the UMI-ligation and nested PCR reads again in MiXCR, with one record for every CDR3 protein. Among some 40,000 distinct CDR3 sequences listed, about 10% were seen once. Treatment of the sample: skin biopsy from PPD injection site in Mantoux-positive individual. TCR cDNA received a 3' ligated oligonucleotide that carried a UMI. Here the sequenced sample was skin, taken from a tuberculin skin test site. These receptors came from an adult in good health.

This clonotype was observed a handful of times. The J gene is TRBJ2-3, the V gene TRBV9; 9 bases agree with TRBD2. The CDR3 length is 17 residues. After removal of 3 bases from V and 5 bases from J, the junction contained 13 bases not matched to a gene. Germline V gene lookup returns CDR1 SGDLS and CDR2 YYNGEE. CDR3: CASSGYSGGHRGDTQYF. DNA for the CDR3: TGTGCCAGCAGCGGTTATAGCGGGGGCCACCGTGGAGATACGCAGTATTTT.

This clonotype was counted only a few times. The gene calls are TRBV19 and TRBJ1-2; no reliable D call. V was trimmed by 5 bases and J by 0 bases, leaving 13 bases between them. The CDR3 runs to 15 residues. Per the germline V gene, CDR1 is LNHDA and CDR2 is SQIVND (reference sequence). This chain's CDR3 is CASSLRLTSNYGYTF. The CDR3 region has the DNA TGTGCCAGTAGTTTGCGACTCACGTCTAACTATGGCTACACCTTC.

The table lists this clonotype with many counts. The chain has TRBV5-1 and TRBJ2-1; D is undetermined. The V gene's germline CDR1 is SGHRS and CDR2 YFSETQ. The CDR3 consists of 15 residues. Trimming stripped 5 bases from V and 2 bases from J, with 14 bases between. The CDR3 reads CASSSVGETYNEQFF. CDR3 in DNA: TGCGCCAGCAGTTCGGTGGGCGAAACCTACAATGAGCAGTTCTTC.

There are many counts of this clonotype. This chain uses TRBV28 with TRBJ1-5; TRBD1 agrees at 10 bases. CDR1 and CDR2 (germline): MDHEN, SYDVKM. This CDR3 has 16 amino acids. V shed 5 bases, J shed 6 bases, and the junction held 10 bases outside the gene matches. The CDR3 DNA reads as TGTGCCAGCAGTCCAGACCCGGGACAGGGGTTTCAGCCCCAGCATTTT. The encoded protein is CASSPDPGQGFQPQHF.

The gene calls are TRBV2 and TRBJ1-4; 10 bases are shared with TRBD1. The V segment lost 6 bases and the J segment 7 bases; nucleotides outside the gene matches: 5. This CDR3 is built from 14 residues. Germline V gene lookup returns CDR1 SNHLY and CDR2 FYNNEI. The CDR3 nucleotides are TGTGCCAGCAGGAGGGACAGGGGTCTTGAAAAACTGTTTTTT. Encoded protein: CASRRDRGLEKLFF.

The gene calls are TRBV30 and TRBJ2-5; a possible D gene is TRBD1 (5 bases). The germline CDR1 and CDR2 sequences are GTSNPN and SVGIG (reference sequence). V shed 8 bases and J shed 7 bases, with 20 bases lying between them. The CDR3 totals 13 residues. The CDR3 DNA reads as TGTGCCGAAGGGCTCCAGGGTGCAGGGACCCAGTACTTC. Its translation: CAEGLQGAGTQYF.

This clonotype showed up many times. This chain joins TRBV12-3 or TRBV12-4 and TRBJ2-5, with D perhaps matching TRBD2 (7 bases). The V end lost 5 bases, the J end lost 4 bases, and 14 bases lay between the germline ends. The CDR3 is 14 amino acids. CDR3 sequence reads: CASSQSGGPETQYF. For the CDR3, the DNA is TGTGCCAGCAGTCAATCGGGGGGCCCAGAGACCCAGTACTTC.

This chain connects TRBV2 to TRBJ2-1; unclear D gene. The CDR3 runs to 13 residues. V shed 4 bases and J shed 4 bases, with 8 bases lying between them. The V gene's germline CDR1 is SNHLY and CDR2 FYNNEI. The CDR3 protein is CASSGTEYNEQFF. The CDR3 region has the DNA TGTGCCAGCAGTGGGACGGAATACAATGAGCAGTTCTTC.

The chain recombines TRBV6-5 with TRBJ2-7; 8 bases map to TRBD1. Trimming cost V 8 bases and J 2 bases; bases outside gene matches: 17. Germline values: CDR1 MNHEY, CDR2 SVGAGI. The CDR3 length is 17 residues. In DNA, the CDR3 is TGTGCCAGCCGACGGACAGGGCGGTTGGTACGGACCTACGAGCAGTACTTC. Protein: CASRRTGRLVRTYEQYF.

This clonotype was observed at least ten times. The gene calls are TRBV5-6 and TRBJ2-7; TRBD1 matches at 7 bases. J gave up 2 bases and V 2 bases, and 7 bases lay outside the gene matches. The CDR3 consists of 15 residues. CDR1 and CDR2 (germline): SGHDT, YYEEEE. The CDR3 DNA reads as TGTGCCAGCAGCTTAGAACCGGGACAGACCTACGAGCAGTACTTC. Protein: CASSLEPGQTYEQYF.

The chain combines TRBV6-5 with TRBJ2-7, with TRBD1 as a possible D gene (5 bases). The CDR3 extends over 12 amino acids. V was shortened by 8 bases and J by 7 bases, with 15 bases between the two germline ends. Per the germline V gene, CDR1 is MNHEY and CDR2 is SVGAGI. The CDR3 DNA reads TGTGCCAGCTTCGGCAGGGTATGGGAGCAGTACTTC. The encoded protein is CASFGRVWEQYF.

This clonotype was seen at least ten times. The V gene is TRBV12-3 or TRBV12-4, the J gene TRBJ1-2; TRBD1 might be the D (5 bases). Trimming shortened V by 2 bases and J by 0 bases, and 7 bases separated the two germline ends. This CDR3 region has 14 residues. The CDR3 spells CASSLRGTNYGYTF. The CDR3 DNA is TGTGCCAGCAGTTTACGGGGGACTAACTATGGCTACACCTTC.

This clonotype was seen repeatedly, ten times or more. The rearrangement links TRBV30 to TRBJ2-1, with no clear D. Germline CDR1 and CDR2: GTSNPN and SVGIG (reference sequence). CDR3 size: 15 residues. The ends were cut back, 0 bases at V and 3 bases at J, with 12 bases in the middle. CDR3 DNA: TGTGCCTGGAGTGTAGGGTTATCGAACTACAATGAGCAGTTCTTC. This gives the protein CAWSVGLSNYNEQFF.

In this sample, this clonotype turned up many times. The gene calls are TRBV3-1 and TRBJ1-4; no clear D gene. The CDR3 is made up of 13 amino acids. V dropped 4 bases and J dropped 7 bases, with 10 bases sitting between them. Per germline, CDR1 LGHDT and CDR2 YNNKEL (reference sequence). The CDR3 coding sequence is TGTGCCAGCAGCCCGTCTGAGGGTGAAAAACTGTTTTTT. Protein: CASSPSEGEKLFF.

This clonotype was observed many times. The V call is TRBV18, the J call TRBJ2-3; 11 nucleotides agree with TRBD2. V was pared by 6 bases and J by 5 bases, with 7 bases of the junction left unmatched. The CDR3 has 15 amino acids. CDR1 KGHSH and CDR2 LQKENI come from the germline V gene. CDR3 sequence reads: CASSWTSGPEDTQYF. CDR3 DNA: TGTGCCAGCTCGTGGACTAGCGGGCCTGAAGATACGCAGTATTTT.

This clonotype was recorded many times. The chain joins TRBV29-1 to TRBJ1-5, with D unclear. In germline, CDR1 is SQVTM, CDR2 ANQGSEA. Trimming took 1 base from V and 5 from J, leaving 6 bases between them. This CDR3 is built from 12 residues. The chain's CDR3 is CSVEGDDQPQHF. Written as DNA, the CDR3 is TGCAGCGTTGAAGGGGATGATCAGCCCCAGCATTTT.

Many counts were recorded for this clonotype. Here the CDR3 reads CASSPRANQPQHF. The CDR3, as DNA: TGTGCCAGCAGCCCCCGGGCCAATCAGCCCCAGCATTTT. This chain connects TRBV7-2 to TRBJ1-5, with D unclear. Germline loops: CDR1 SGHTA, CDR2 FQGNSA. The CDR3 spans 13 residues. Between the trimmed V and J ends, which lost 5 bases and 3 bases, there was a span of 8 bases.

Sample share makes this clonotype medium-sized. The chain uses TRBV29-1 and TRBJ2-3; D not resolved. V lost 5 bases and J lost 1, with 10 bases in between. This CDR3 region has 13 residues. CDR1 and CDR2 from the germline V gene are SQVTM and ANQGSEA. CDR3 sequence reads: CSVSEPRTDTQYF. The CDR3 nucleotides read TGCAGCGTTTCAGAGCCTCGCACAGATACGCAGTATTTT.

The chain joins TRBV5-4 to TRBJ2-1, with 7 bases lining up with TRBD1. The CDR3 loop spans 15 amino acids. V dropped 0 bases and J dropped 11; count of bases not matched to a gene: 11. Germline V gives CDR1 SGHNT, CDR2 YYREEE (reference sequence). CDR3 sequence reads: CASSLAGQPTMKQFF. Here the CDR3 DNA reads TGTGCCAGCAGCTTGGCGGGACAGCCGACAATGAAGCAGTTCTTC.

There are a few counts of this clonotype. This chain uses TRBV5-1 with TRBJ2-5, with 7 bases lining up with TRBD1. V lost 4 bases to trimming and J lost 1 base; unmatched junction nucleotides: 10. Germline V lookup: CDR1 SGHRS, CDR2 YFSETQ. The CDR3 has 16 residues. The CDR3 nucleotides are TGCGCCAGCAGCCAAACCCGGGACAGCCTCCAAGAGACCCAGTACTTC. Translation gives CASSQTRDSLQETQYF.

The CDR3 is CASSFDRAFNQPQHF. In DNA, the CDR3 is TGTGCCAGCAGCTTCGACAGGGCATTCAATCAGCCCCAGCATTTT. The J gene is TRBJ1-5, the V gene TRBV7-8; 7 nucleotides line up with TRBD1. The CDR3 runs to 15 residues. With 3 bases clipped from V and 3 bases from J, the junction kept 5 bases outside the gene matches. Germline-derived CDR1 and CDR2 are SGHVS and FQNEAQ.

In this sample, this clonotype turned up many times. The chain carries TRBV20-1 and TRBJ1-1; D remains unclear. This CDR3 is built from 14 residues. Germline-derived CDR1 and CDR2 are DFQATT and SNEGSKA (reference sequence). V was pared by 6 bases and J by 1 base, with 15 bases between. Written as DNA, the CDR3 is TGCAGTGCCACAGATGGACGGCGGAACACTGAAGCTTTCTTT. Translating it yields CSATDGRRNTEAFF.

The table lists this clonotype with a few counts. The rearrangement joins TRBV11-2 to TRBJ2-1, with D maybe TRBD1 (6 bases). The CDR3 is 14 residues long. V shed 2 bases and J shed 6 bases, with 11 bases lying between them. CDR1 and CDR2 from the germline V gene are SGHAT and FQNNGV. CDR3 in amino acids: CASSLHDRLNEQFF. The CDR3 region has the DNA TGTGCCAGCAGCTTACACGACAGGCTCAATGAGCAGTTCTTC. Filled out from reference TRBV11-2 and TRBJ2-1, the complete variable domain reads EAGVAQSPRYKIIEKRQSVAFWCNPISGHATLYWYQQILGQGPKLLIQFQNNGVVDDSQLPKDRFSAERLKGVDSTLKIQPAKLEDSAVYLCASSLHDRLNEQFFGPGTRLTVL.

The rearrangement uses TRBV12-3 or TRBV12-4 and TRBJ1-5; 9 bases are shared with TRBD1. This CDR3 comprises 16 residues. V lost 6 bases and J lost 1; bases outside the gene matches: 7. CDR3 nucleotide sequence: TGTGCCAGCAGCCCCGGACAGGGGATGAGCAATCAGCCCCAGCATTTT. As protein: CASSPGQGMSNQPQHF.